This T cell receptor beta chain was sequenced in a study of PD-L1 blockade in urothelial cancer (dated by TCRdb to about 2017). Turning to the overall study: All patients started therapy at some point between 2014 and 2016 and received atezolizumab 1,200 mg intravenously every 3 weeks. Some 30 patients had pretreatment blood TCR-seq, roughly 24 had at least one posttreatment blood collection, and roughly 24 had tumor TCR-seq. Durable clinical benefit was achieved by nine patients and was not achieved by 20 patients. About 90% of the roughly 29 patients were males with bladder-origin urothelial cancer, and about 65% of the roughly 30 reported a prior smoking history. The study was an exploratory multi-omic analysis of somatic, immune and clinical correlates of response to PD-L1 blockade with atezolizumab in urothelial cancer. Blood samples were analyzed at two time points: 3 weeks after treatment start (second dose) and 6 weeks after treatment start. In the same patients who had TCR sequencing, pretreatment tumors also underwent whole exome sequencing and RNA sequencing. Pretreatment tumor samples, along with matched peripheral blood collected serially before and after atezolizumab treatment, underwent TCR sequencing. Blood samples gave a median of approximately 150,000 T cells and tens of thousands of unique TCRs, with a median clonality of around 0.074. An ECOG performance status of 0 or 1 was recorded for the patients, and 0 to 3 prior chemotherapy regimens had been received by the patients. Durable clinical benefit was defined as progression-free survival longer than 6 months, and TCR features were also tested against progression-free and overall survival.

The germline V gene supplies CDR1 SGHRS and CDR2 YFSETQ. The CDR3 runs 16 amino acids, cysteine and phenylalanine included. The CDR3 DNA has 48 bases and is translated from base 1. Trimming accounts for 6 bases at V and 0 bases at J, while the number of junction bases matched to no gene is 11. To note about this clone: The specificity of this receptor is unknown. Base qualities are not provided; no much larger clone lies one nucleotide away.

A cohort of approximately 31 patients with locally advanced or metastatic urothelial carcinoma, treated at Memorial Sloan Kettering on a trial protocol, was included. Peripheral blood mononuclear cells were collected from each patient pretreatment and during treatment, giving between 1 and 8 total time points per patient. The Qiagen DNeasy Blood extraction kit was used to purify genomic DNA from total PBMCs and tumor samples. PBMCs were collected pretreatment and during treatment, and were isolated and stored as previously described. Synthetic TCR analog templates were spiked into each PCR to estimate absolute template abundance from read counts. The immunoSEQ assay was used to amplify TCRbeta CDR3 regions from genomic DNA with bias-controlled V and J gene primers. Sequencing of rearranged TCRbeta segments was done at approximately 20X coverage. The study's processing was this. Clustering was used to correct sequencing errors, and CDR3s were annotated against IMGT so that V, D and J genes could be assigned. Downstream analyses used only productive TCRbeta rearrangements, leaving out any out-of-frame or stop-codon sequences. To compute clonality, Shannon entropy was normalized by the log of the number of unique productive sequences and then subtracted from one. Fisher's exact test with Benjamini-Hochberg correction, using a cutoff of adjusted p below 0.01, was how clones that differed between time points or between blood and tumor were identified. Drawn from immuneACCESS, this table holds only the in-frame rearrangements with V and J called that TCRdb kept. Clones are partly lost; checked studies trace under half to an unresolved V gene and leave the rest unexplained. V, J and clone size derive from that table, while D and trimming were established from the DNA sequence. This sample holds about 110,000 clones; about 85% were observed only once. The leading ten clones occupy more than 2% of the sample.

The investigation overall reported the following: Among patients with durable benefit, tumor-associated TCR clones showed greater expansion in peripheral blood 3 weeks after treatment started (n = 22, p = 0.022). A pretreatment peripheral blood TCR clonality below the median was linked to improved progression-free and overall survival. Because the sample size was small (n of about 30) and many exploratory analyses were performed, the results are intended to be hypothesis-generating.

The sample consisted of PBMCs, taken around atezolizumab (anti-PD-L1) treatment. The sequence was obtained from a man aged 50 to 59 with urothelial cancer. Here the chain combines TRBV5-1 and TRBJ1-1, with TRBD1 matching 7 junction bases. The encoded CDR3 is CASKTDRQTMNTEAFF. The bases read TGCGCCAGCAAGACGGACAGGCAAACCATGAACACTGAAGCTTTCTTT.